The 19 T cell receptor beta chains below were found in one sample sequenced in a study of T cells in Graves' hyperthyroidism and ophthalmopathy (dated by TCRdb to the late 2010s). Library preparation used multiplex PCR. The instrument given in TCRdb is Illumina HiSeq 2000. The TCR beta CDR3 regions were amplified from the RNA transcripts. For the first round of RT-PCR on the TCR CDR3, the HTBI primer set was used together with the Qiagen OneStep RT-PCR kit. TCRdb trimmed the raw reads at Q25, called clones with MiXCR and kept productive beta chains. Every entry covers one CDR3 protein and lists the most common genes and DNA from its rows. The sample table lists some 620,000 distinct CDR3 sequences, roughly 15% of them with a count of one. Around 4% of the sample goes to the ten largest clones. What was sequenced was blood. These receptors came from a woman aged 25 to 39 with Graves' hyperthyroidism.

This clonotype was counted between two and nine times. This chain links TRBV30 with TRBJ1-3, with TRBD1 as a possible D gene (5 bases). CDR3 length equals 13 residues. The germline V gene encodes CDR1 GTSNPN and CDR2 SVGIG (reference sequence). Trimming removed 0 bases from V and 7 bases from J, with 10 bases in between. CDR3 in amino acids: CAWSVHRLNTIYF. The CDR3 DNA reads as TGTGCCTGGAGTGTACACAGGCTCAACACCATATATTTT.

This clonotype was picked up many times. The DNA of the CDR3 is TGTGCCACCAGCTTGGGAGGCGACGCCTACGAGCAGTACTTC. Translation gives CATSLGGDAYEQYF. V usage is TRBV15 and J usage is TRBJ2-7, with D perhaps TRBD2 (6 bases). The germline gives CDR1 LNHNV, CDR2 YYDKDF (reference sequence). V was pared by 5 bases and J by 2 bases, with 13 bases between. This CDR3 is built from 14 residues.

V is TRBV9 and J is TRBJ2-7; unclear D gene. The CDR3 covers 11 residues. The V and J ends lost 0 bases and 5 bases respectively, with 3 bases between them. In germline, CDR1 is SGDLS, CDR2 YYNGEE. CDR3 residues: CASSVENEQYF. The CDR3 nucleotides are TGTGCCAGCAGCGTAGAAAACGAGCAGTACTTC.

This clonotype was detected ten times or more. CDR3 coding DNA: TGTGCCAGCAGTCAGCCTCCCTACAGGAACAGCAATCAGCCCCAGCATTTT. Translated: CASSQPPYRNSNQPQHF. This chain joins TRBV28 and TRBJ1-5; perhaps TRBD1 as D (5 bases). This CDR3 region has 17 residues. Trimming shortened V by 5 bases and J by 1 base, and 18 bases separated the two germline ends. CDR1 is MDHEN, CDR2 SYDVKM, per germline.

This clonotype was detected a few times. The rearrangement joins TRBV2 to TRBJ1-5; 7 bases fit TRBD1. Germline trimming cut 5 bases from V and 5 bases from J; bases unmatched to any gene: 3. CDR3 length: 13 amino acids. Per germline, CDR1 SNHLY and CDR2 FYNNEI. In DNA, the CDR3 is TGTGCCAGCAGTCTAGGACAGGATCAGCCCCAGCATTTT. Encoded protein: CASSLGQDQPQHF. The full variable domain, its missing parts supplied by reference TRBV2 and TRBJ1-5, is EPEVTQTPSHQVTQMGQEVILRCVPISNHLYFYWYRQILGQKVEFLVSFYNNEISEKSEIFDDQFSVERPDGSNFTLKIRSTKLEDSAMYFCASSLGQDQPQHFGDGTRLSIL.

This clonotype was counted at least ten times. The rearrangement joins TRBV19 to TRBJ1-1, with 7 bases aligning to TRBD1. The CDR3 is 12 residues long. The ends lost 8 bases at V and 2 bases at J; junction bases unmatched: 2. Germline lookup yields CDR1 LNHDA and CDR2 SQIVND (reference sequence). The CDR3 DNA is TGTGCCAGTGGACAGGATAACACTGAAGCTTTCTTT. Protein product: CASGQDNTEAFF.

This clonotype occurred many times. The chain uses TRBV12-3 or TRBV12-4 and TRBJ1-1; D remains ambiguous. The V gene lost 3 bases and the J gene lost 3 bases, with 8 bases spanning the gap. CDR3 size: 13 residues. CDR3 bases: TGTGCCAGCAGTTTCTCGGCAGACACTGAAGCTTTCTTT. Its protein is CASSFSADTEAFF.

This clonotype occurred many times. The chain is built from TRBV29-1 and TRBJ2-7; either TRBD1 or TRBD2 may fit D (5 bases each). Germline CDR1 and CDR2: SQVTM and ANQGSEA. Trimming pared 6 bases from V and 2 bases from J, leaving 17 bases between. The CDR3 is 14 amino acids. DNA of the CDR3: TGCAGCGTCGACACCGGGACCAGGACCTACGAGCAGTACTTC. It translates to CSVDTGTRTYEQYF.

This rearrangement joins TRBV20-1 to TRBJ2-1; the match to TRBD2 covers 9 bases. CDR1 and CDR2 from the germline V gene are DFQATT and SNEGSKA (reference sequence). The CDR3 length is 12 residues. The V and J ends lost 6 bases and 6 bases, in that order; junction bases with no gene match: 3. The CDR3 DNA sequence: TGCAGTGCCGTTAGCGGGGGCAATGAGCAGTTCTTC. Its translation: CSAVSGGNEQFF.

There are a few counts of this clonotype. The chain has TRBV7-9 and TRBJ1-1; no clear D. V lost 5 bases to trimming and J lost 5 bases, with 12 bases between them. Germline V gene sequence: CDR1 SEHNR, CDR2 FQNEAQ (reference sequence). This CDR3 is 13 amino acids long. CDR3 coding DNA: TGTGCCAGCAGCCCTACCGCCTTTACTGAAGCTTTCTTT. Translated: CASSPTAFTEAFF.

Many counts were recorded for this clonotype. The chain is built from TRBV18 and TRBJ1-2; D perhaps matches TRBD1 (6 bases). Trimming removed 1 base at V and 0 bases at J, with 12 bases between. Germline CDR1 reads KGHSH; CDR2 reads LQKENI. This CDR3 is built from 16 residues. The CDR3 reads CASSPRQDSANYGYTF. As DNA, the CDR3 is TGTGCCAGCTCACCACGACAGGATTCAGCTAACTATGGCTACACCTTC. Full variable domain (remainder filled in from reference TRBV18 and TRBJ1-2): NAGVMQNPRHLVRRRGQEARLRCSPMKGHSHVYWYRQLPEEGLKFMVYLQKENIIDESGMPKERFSAEFPKEGPSILRIQQVVRGDSAAYFCASSPRQDSANYGYTFGSGTRLTVV.

This clonotype was picked up many times. The chain links TRBV20-1 to TRBJ2-1; D might be TRBD1 (5 bases). The CDR3 covers 14 residues. Trimming shortened V by 0 bases and J by 8 bases, and 14 bases separated the two germline ends. Germline CDR1 DFQATT, CDR2 SNEGSKA (reference sequence). DNA of the CDR3: TGCAGTGCTAGAGATGGGGCGGTAGAACATGAGCAGTTCTTC. Residues: CSARDGAVEHEQFF.

This clonotype was counted a few times. This sequence may be a read error, since a much larger clone differs from it by one base. The gene calls are TRBV7-3 and TRBJ1-1, with D hard to call. The CDR3 has 13 residues. CDR1 is SGHTA and CDR2 is FQGTGA in the germline V gene. The V gene lost 2 bases and the J gene lost 0 bases, with 4 bases spanning the gap. The CDR3 spells CASSLQMNTEAFF. The CDR3 coding sequence is TGTGCCAGCAGCTTACAGATGAACACTGAAGCTTTCTTT.

The chain joins TRBV4-2 to TRBJ2-6, with 8 bases matching TRBD1. J was trimmed by 5 bases and V by 0 bases; bases with no gene match: 6. The germline CDR1 and CDR2 sequences are LGHNA and YNFKEQ. There are 17 residues in the CDR3. The CDR3 nucleotides are TGTGCCAGCAGCCAAGATCCAGGACAGGGTAGGGCCAACGTCCTGACTTTC. Translation gives CASSQDPGQGRANVLTF.

The sample holds a few counts of this clonotype. The gene calls are TRBV2 and TRBJ1-2; 7 bases align to TRBD1. Per germline, CDR1 SNHLY and CDR2 FYNNEI. With 3 bases clipped from V and 6 bases from J, the junction kept 10 bases outside the gene matches. The CDR3 totals 15 residues. The CDR3 is CASSEKRTGLNGYTF. Written as DNA, the CDR3 is TGTGCCAGCAGTGAGAAAAGGACAGGTCTCAATGGCTACACCTTC. The entire variable domain, with the rest obtained from reference TRBV2 and TRBJ1-2, is as follows: EPEVTQTPSHQVTQMGQEVILRCVPISNHLYFYWYRQILGQKVEFLVSFYNNEISEKSEIFDDQFSVERPDGSNFTLKIRSTKLEDSAMYFCASSEKRTGLNGYTFGSGTRLTVV.

In its sample, this clonotype was seen many times. The genes are TRBV7-2 and TRBJ2-7, with 7 bases lining up with TRBD2. The CDR3 runs to 15 residues. Germline CDR1 reads SGHTA; CDR2 reads FQGNSA. V lost 3 bases and J lost 2; bases outside the gene matches: 7. The DNA of the CDR3 is TGTGCCAGCAGCTTGGGAGGGAGCGGGACCTACGAGCAGTACTTC. Its translation: CASSLGGSGTYEQYF.

This chain connects TRBV29-1 to TRBJ2-7, with TRBD1 matching over 10 bases. The CDR3 is 15 residues long. After removal of 4 bases from V and 6 bases from J, the junction contained 12 bases not matched to a gene. Germline V gene lookup returns CDR1 SQVTM and CDR2 ANQGSEA. This chain's CDR3 is CSVVRKGTGASEQYF. CDR3 coding DNA: TGCAGCGTTGTTCGAAAAGGGACAGGGGCATCCGAGCAGTACTTC.

The CDR3: CASSLTRAATYEQYF. The CDR3 DNA reads TGTGCCAGCAGCTTAACGCGGGCGGCGACCTACGAGCAGTACTTC. This chain uses TRBV7-9 with TRBJ2-7; D perhaps matches TRBD2 (5 bases). This CDR3 spans 15 amino acids. The germline V gene has CDR1 SEHNR and CDR2 FQNEAQ (reference sequence). Trimming pared 2 bases from V and 2 bases from J, leaving 13 bases between.

This clonotype was observed at least ten times. This chain joins TRBV11-2 and TRBJ2-1, with D possibly matching TRBD1 (5 bases). V lost 0 bases and J 2 bases, leaving 20 bases between the germline ends. This CDR3 comprises 19 residues. CDR1 and CDR2 (germline): SGHAT, FQNNGV. The CDR3: CASSLDGWDRGHTYNEQFF. The CDR3, as DNA: TGTGCCAGCAGCTTAGATGGCTGGGATAGAGGACACACCTACAATGAGCAGTTCTTC. The full variable domain, its missing parts supplied by reference TRBV11-2 and TRBJ2-1, is EAGVAQSPRYKIIEKRQSVAFWCNPISGHATLYWYQQILGQGPKLLIQFQNNGVVDDSQLPKDRFSAERLKGVDSTLKIQPAKLEDSAVYLCASSLDGWDRGHTYNEQFFGPGTRLTVL.